The next 24 T cell receptor beta chains were all read from a single sample in a study of T cell responses to AZD1222 COVID-19 vaccine. Sequenced by immunoSEQ multiplex PCR; TCRdb stores in-frame clones only, minus some. The repertoire includes approximately 170,000 clones, approximately 95% of them detected once, and roughly 3.8% sits in the top ten. This specimen consisted of peripheral blood, obtained on day 0 of AZD1222 vaccination. The origin of the receptors is an adult in good health.

The chain employs TRBV27 and TRBJ2-2, with 7 bases identical to TRBD2. This CDR3 is 16 amino acids long. Germline trimming cut 5 bases from V and 1 base from J; bases unmatched to any gene: 7. In germline, CDR1 is MNHEY, CDR2 SMNVEV (reference sequence). DNA for the CDR3: TGTGCCAGCAGTCCGAACAGCGGGGTGAACACCGGGGAGCTGTTTTTT. Translating gives CASSPNSGVNTGELFF.

The V call is TRBV18, the J call TRBJ1-1; TRBD1 might be the D (6 bases). Trimming stripped 5 bases from V and 4 bases from J, with 11 bases between. CDR1 KGHSH and CDR2 LQKENI come from the germline V gene. This CDR3 comprises 13 residues. This CDR3 is CASSTGLGTEAFF. In DNA form, the CDR3 reads TGTGCCAGCTCAACAGGGTTGGGCACTGAAGCTTTCTTT.

The chain employs TRBV20-1 and TRBJ1-6, with D possibly TRBD1 on 5 matching bases. Germline V gene lookup returns CDR1 DFQATT and CDR2 SNEGSKA (reference sequence). The CDR3 loop spans 14 amino acids. V shed 3 bases and J shed 3 bases, with 9 bases lying between them. This chain's CDR3 is CSASDSFYNSPLHF. The CDR3 nucleotides are TGCAGTGCTAGTGACAGTTTCTATAATTCACCCCTCCACTTT.

The rearrangement links TRBV6-4 to TRBJ2-7; TRBD2 agrees at 14 bases. CDR3 length equals 20 residues. CDR1 MRHNA and CDR2 SNTAGT come from the germline V gene. The V gene end was trimmed by 7 bases and the J gene end by 0 bases; junction bases not matched to a gene: 17. DNA of the CDR3: TGTGCCAGCACCTCCAAGGGACTAGCGGGGGACTCAAGGAGCTCCTACGAGCAGTACTTC. Amino acid sequence: CASTSKGLAGDSRSSYEQYF.

The V and J genes are TRBV3-1 (or the pseudogene TRBV3-2) and TRBJ2-7; D unresolved. CDR1 is LGHDT, CDR2 YNNKEL, per germline (reference sequence). CDR3 size: 13 residues. V was shortened by 2 bases and J by 2 bases, with 7 bases between the two germline ends. The CDR3 coding sequence is TGTGCCAGCAGCCAACAACCTACCTACGAGCAGTACTTC. This gives the protein CASSQQPTYEQYF.

The chain employs TRBV5-1 and TRBJ2-3; weak D call: TRBD2 (5 bases). V lost 2 bases to trimming and J lost 0 bases, with 19 bases between them. In germline, CDR1 is SGHRS, CDR2 YFSETQ. The CDR3 length is 18 residues. DNA of the CDR3: TGCGCCAGCAGCTTAGGGCTAGCTGTAAGCACTAGCACAGATACGCAGTATTTT. It encodes CASSLGLAVSTSTDTQYF.

The V call is TRBV7-8, the J call TRBJ1-3, with D hard to call. Germline CDR1 and CDR2: SGHVS and FQNEAQ. V shed 8 bases and J shed 0 bases, with 17 bases lying between them. The CDR3 is 16 amino acids. In nucleotides, the CDR3 is TGTGCCAGCCGTCGGAGTGTCTTCAGCTCTGGAAACACCATATATTTT. Translated: CASRRSVFSSGNTIYF.

This clone was seen a few times. This sequence joins TRBV12-3 or TRBV12-4 and TRBJ2-2; 9 bases map to TRBD1. The CDR3 extends over 13 amino acids. The J segment lost 4 bases and the V segment lost 8 bases, leaving 2 bases of the junction unmatched. CDR3 bases: TGTGCCAGCGTGGGACAGGGCACCGGGGAGCTGTTTTTT. This translates into CASVGQGTGELFF.

V usage is TRBV5-1 and J usage is TRBJ1-5; unclear D gene. Deletions cut 0 bases from V and 5 bases from J, with 9 bases between. CDR1 is SGHRS, CDR2 YFSETQ, per germline. The CDR3 length is 14 residues. CDR3 coding DNA: TGCGCCAGCAGCTTGGACGGGCGATATCAGCCCCAGCATTTT. It encodes CASSLDGRYQPQHF.

This sequence joins TRBV27 and TRBJ1-1; no clear D gene. The V and J ends lost 5 bases and 5 bases respectively, with 9 bases between them. Germline CDR1 and CDR2: MNHEY and SMNVEV (reference sequence). This CDR3 region has 12 residues. CDR3 sequence: CASSGRGTEAFF. The DNA of the CDR3 is TGTGCCAGCAGTGGACGCGGGACTGAAGCTTTCTTT.

This clone has just one count. V usage is TRBV6-5 and J usage is TRBJ2-7; D not resolved. V lost 4 bases to trimming and J lost 2 bases, with 3 bases between them. The CDR3 consists of 11 residues. Germline CDR1 MNHEY, CDR2 SVGAGI. The CDR3 region is CASSSTYEQYF. Here the CDR3 DNA reads TGTGCCAGCAGTTCCACCTACGAGCAGTACTTC.

The chain employs TRBV5-1 and TRBJ2-2, with D unclear. CDR1 SGHRS and CDR2 YFSETQ come from the germline V gene. The length of the CDR3 is 17 residues. The V end lost 7 bases, the J end lost 0 bases, and 19 bases lay between the germline ends. CDR3 protein: CASGSSGGAANTGELFF. CDR3 sequence (DNA): TGCGCCAGCGGGTCTTCCGGCGGAGCCGCGAACACCGGGGAGCTGTTTTTT.

This chain links TRBV4-1 with TRBJ2-5; a possible D gene is TRBD1 (6 bases). V was shortened by 2 bases and J by 4 bases, with 14 bases between the two germline ends. The germline V gene encodes CDR1 MGHRA and CDR2 YSYEKL. CDR3 length: 15 amino acids. CDR3 protein: CASSQWTPGAETQYF. The CDR3 coding sequence is TGCGCCAGCAGCCAATGGACCCCAGGGGCAGAGACCCAGTACTTC.

The chain links TRBV10-1 to TRBJ2-1; no reliable D call. Trimming took 2 bases from V and 0 from J, leaving 14 bases between them. The CDR3 totals 17 residues. Germline assignment: CDR1 WNHNN and CDR2 SYGVQD (reference sequence). CDR3 bases: TGCGCCAGCAGTGAGAGTGTAGGGCGGATCTCCTACAATGAGCAGTTCTTC. Encoded protein: CASSESVGRISYNEQFF.

V and J are TRBV6-6 and TRBJ2-2, with TRBD1 as a possible D gene (5 bases). V was trimmed by 6 bases and J by 3 bases, leaving 11 bases between them. CDR1 is MNHNY, CDR2 SVGAGI, per germline (reference sequence). The CDR3 is 14 residues long. The CDR3 loop is CASSTTVDTGELFF. The CDR3 region has the DNA TGTGCCAGCAGCACGACAGTGGACACCGGGGAGCTGTTTTTT.

CDR3 bases: TGTGCCAGCAGTAGGGGGACTAGCGGGGGGACAGATACGCAGTATTTT. Translated: CASSRGTSGGTDTQYF. V is TRBV5-4 and J is TRBJ2-3; 15 bases fit TRBD2. The CDR3 has 16 residues. Germline V gene sequence: CDR1 SGHNT, CDR2 YYREEE (reference sequence). V trimming: 5 bases; J trimming: 3 bases; junction bases outside the gene matches: 4. Full variable domain (rest looked up from reference TRBV5-4 and TRBJ2-3): ETGVTQSPTHLIKTRGQQVTLRCSSQSGHNTVSWYQQALGQGPQFIFQYYREEENGRGNFPPRFSGLQFPNYSSELNVNALELDDSALYLCASSRGTSGGTDTQYFGPGTRLTVL.

The chain links TRBV11-3 to TRBJ2-2; D not certain. This CDR3 is 14 amino acids long. The germline V gene has CDR1 SGHNT and CDR2 YENEEA. Trimming removed 3 bases from V and 5 bases from J, with 10 bases in between. CDR3 in amino acids: CASSFTAGTGELFF. DNA for the CDR3: TGTGCCAGCAGCTTCACTGCCGGGACCGGGGAGCTGTTTTTT.

This sequence joins TRBV3-1 (or the pseudogene TRBV3-2) and TRBJ1-2; TRBD1 matches at 7 bases. The CDR3 is 14 amino acids. V lost 5 bases to trimming and J lost 6 bases; unmatched junction nucleotides: 9. Germline loops: CDR1 LGHDT, CDR2 YNNKEL (reference sequence). The CDR3 region has the DNA TGTGCCAGCAGCTTATTCGACAGGGTGCATGGCTACACCTTC. It translates to CASSLFDRVHGYTF.

J is TRBJ2-7 and V is TRBV12-5; 7 bases map to TRBD1. The length of the CDR3 is 16 residues. J lost 3 bases, V lost 3 bases, and 11 bases had no gene match. Germline V gene data show CDR1 as LGHNT and CDR2 as FRNRAP. CDR3 region: CASGFVAGTESYEQYF. CDR3 sequence (DNA): TGTGCTAGTGGTTTTGTGGCCGGGACAGAGAGCTACGAGCAGTACTTC. The full variable domain, completed using reference TRBV12-5 and TRBJ2-7, is DARVTQTPRHKVTEMGQEVTMRCQPILGHNTVFWYRQTMMQGLELLAYFRNRAPLDDSGMPKDRFSAEMPDATLATLKIQPSEPRDSAVYFCASGFVAGTESYEQYFGPGTRLTVT.

The chain employs TRBV10-1 and TRBJ1-1; TRBD1 agrees at 10 bases. Germline values: CDR1 WNHNN, CDR2 SYGVQD (reference sequence). V gave up 1 base and J gave up 4 bases; unmatched junction bases: 3. This CDR3 has 15 amino acids. The CDR3 region is CASSEFRDRGTEAFF. In DNA form, the CDR3 reads TGCGCCAGCAGTGAGTTCCGGGACAGGGGCACTGAAGCTTTCTTT.

This chain links TRBV19 with TRBJ1-1, with D maybe TRBD1 (6 bases). V lost 8 bases to trimming and J lost 2 bases, with 15 bases between them. This CDR3 is built from 14 residues. Germline CDR1 is LNHDA and CDR2 is SQIVND (reference sequence). The CDR3 coding sequence is TGTGCCAGTGGGGGACAACGGAAAAACACTGAAGCTTTCTTT. Translation: CASGGQRKNTEAFF.

The J gene is TRBJ2-7, the V gene TRBV6-1; D is possibly TRBD2 (5 bases). V lost 10 bases and J 0 bases, leaving 10 bases between the germline ends. The germline V gene has CDR1 MNHNS and CDR2 SASEGT. The CDR3 consists of 12 residues. DNA of the CDR3: TGTGCCACCTCGGGGTCCTCCTACGAGCAGTACTTC. Amino acid sequence: CATSGSSYEQYF.

The rearrangement links TRBV2 to TRBJ1-2, with unresolved D. V shed 2 bases and J shed 7 bases, with 11 bases lying between them. Per the germline V gene, CDR1 is SNHLY and CDR2 is FYNNEI. CDR3 length: 13 residues. The CDR3 DNA follows: TGTGCCAGCAGTGAAACTCCCCGGGGTGGCTACACCTTC. It is translated as CASSETPRGGYTF.

This clone occurred a few times. This chain connects TRBV6-6 to TRBJ2-7, with 9 positions matching TRBD2. The CDR3 spans 16 residues. The germline V gene has CDR1 MNHNY and CDR2 SVGAGI (reference sequence). V shed 0 bases, J shed 2 bases, and the junction held 5 bases outside the gene matches. The CDR3: CASSYSGSGRPYEQYF. In DNA form, the CDR3 reads TGTGCCAGCAGTTACTCGGGGAGCGGGAGGCCCTACGAGCAGTACTTC.